This T cell receptor beta chain comes out of a study of OX40 agonist ivuxolimab in advanced cancers. The CDR3 loop spans 13 amino acids. Germline V lookup: CDR1 MDHEN, CDR2 SYDVKM. The V and J ends lost 6 bases and 8 bases respectively, with 16 bases between them. Method: immunoSEQ multiplex PCR; TCRdb's copy keeps in-frame clones and lacks some. The top ten clones hold less than 1.1% of a sample with under 70,000 clones, roughly nine tenths of them seen once. The chain has TRBV28 and TRBJ1-2; D is possibly TRBD1 (6 bases). This specimen consisted of CD4+ or CD8+ T cells sorted from blood, obtained in a trial of the OX40 agonist ivuxolimab. This TCR was sampled from an adult with an advanced solid tumor such as melanoma, head and neck, liver or kidney cancer. CDR3 DNA sequence: TGTGCCAGCAGGCCGGACAGAGGGCAGGGCTACACCTTC. This encodes CASRPDRGQGYTF.